There are many counts of the clone carrying this TCR beta chain. Its antigen remains unidentified. Synthesis of TCR cDNA relied on 5'RACE template switching, which attached a universal primer site and UMIs. A single record per CDR3 protein comes from TCRdb applying MiXCR to the 5' RACE reads. The sample holds hundreds of thousands of distinct CDR3 sequences, approximately 13% seen once. This sample is part of a study of T cells after yellow fever vaccination. Overall study: The SMART-Seq v4 Ultra Low Input method served to prepare the low-cell-number fractions.

Regarding the study as a whole: The booster response re-showed most primary clones: around 95% CD4, approximately 90% CD8.

The CDR3 contains 13 residues. Trimming cost V 7 bases and J 7 bases; bases outside gene matches: 8. The rearrangement uses TRBV12-3 or TRBV12-4 and TRBJ2-5, with 8 bases fitting TRBD2. The sample here was PBMCs, taken on the day of the yellow fever booster vaccination. The clonotype was recovered from a man under 40 who received the YFV17D yellow fever vaccine. Here the CDR3 reads CASTPAGVGTQYF. Written as DNA, the CDR3 is TGTGCCAGCACCCCAGCGGGAGTCGGGACCCAGTACTTC.